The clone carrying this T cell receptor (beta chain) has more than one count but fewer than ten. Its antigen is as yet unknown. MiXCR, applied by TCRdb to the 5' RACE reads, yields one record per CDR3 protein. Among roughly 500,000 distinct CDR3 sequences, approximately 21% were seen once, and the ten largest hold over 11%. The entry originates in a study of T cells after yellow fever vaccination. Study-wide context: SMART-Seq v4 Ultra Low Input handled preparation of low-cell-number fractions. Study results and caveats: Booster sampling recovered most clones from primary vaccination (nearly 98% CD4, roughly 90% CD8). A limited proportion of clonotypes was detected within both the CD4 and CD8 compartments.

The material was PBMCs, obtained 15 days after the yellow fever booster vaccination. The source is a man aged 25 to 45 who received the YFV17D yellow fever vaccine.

The CDR3, as DNA: TGTGCCAGCAGTTTTGAGGGTGGCAATCAGCCCCAGCATTTT. Translated, it gives CASSFEGGNQPQHF. V gene TRBV12-3 or TRBV12-4 combines with J gene TRBJ1-5; no reliable D call. This CDR3 is built from 14 residues. Trimming shortened V by 3 bases and J by 2 bases, and 8 bases separated the two germline ends.